This TCR beta chain was sequenced in a study of identical twins. The CDR3 length is 17 residues. The V segment lost 0 bases and the J segment 2 bases; nucleotides outside the gene matches: 7. Germline V gene sequence: CDR1 SGDLS, CDR2 YYNGEE. TCRdb re-derived calls from the 5' RACE reads in MiXCR, one entry per CDR3 protein. The sample contains hundreds of thousands of distinct CDR3 sequences, 5.5% to 6.5% of which appear only once. General study points: Zero-insertion analyses were open to partial confounding by invariant MAIT and iNKT cells.

This clonotype was found many times. Its antigen remains unknown. The sequencing sample was made of naive T cells sorted from blood. J is TRBJ2-3 and V is TRBV9; 9 bases fit TRBD2. The TCR originated in a man between 18 and 35 years old in good health. CDR3: CASSVEASGTLTDTQYF. CDR3 nucleotides: TGTGCCAGCAGCGTAGAAGCTAGCGGGACTCTCACAGATACGCAGTATTTT.